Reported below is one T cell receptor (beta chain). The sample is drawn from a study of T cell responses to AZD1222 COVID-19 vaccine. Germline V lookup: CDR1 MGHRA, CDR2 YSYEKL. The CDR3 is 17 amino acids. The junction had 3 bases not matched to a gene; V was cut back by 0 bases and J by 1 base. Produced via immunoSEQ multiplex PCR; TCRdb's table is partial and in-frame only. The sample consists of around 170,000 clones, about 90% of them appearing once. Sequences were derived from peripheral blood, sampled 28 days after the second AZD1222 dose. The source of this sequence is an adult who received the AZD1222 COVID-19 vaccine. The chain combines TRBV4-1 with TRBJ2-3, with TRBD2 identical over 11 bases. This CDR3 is CASSQELGLAGTDTQYF. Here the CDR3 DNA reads TGCGCCAGCAGCCAAGAATTGGGACTAGCGGGCACAGATACGCAGTATTTT.